The 9 T cell receptor beta chains below were found in one sample sequenced in a study of T cell repertoires and HLA-DP antigens. The repertoire was sequenced with immunoSEQ multiplex PCR; TCRdb's copy has only in-frame clones and lacks some. The repertoire holds approximately 73,000 clones, with just under 80% as singletons. The antigens of these receptors remain unknown. The specimen sequenced was CD4+ T cells from PBMCs. These receptor sequences come from a man aged 60 to 69 in good health and CMV-seronegative.

This clone was found once. The V call is TRBV27, the J call TRBJ2-5, with TRBD2 matching over 11 bases. Germline V gene lookup returns CDR1 MNHEY and CDR2 SMNVEV (reference sequence). The CDR3 contains 15 residues. The V and J ends lost 5 bases and 4 bases, in that order; junction bases with no gene match: 6. The CDR3 bases are TGTGCCAGCAGTCGAAACGGACTAGCGGGAGAGACCCAGTACTTC. Protein product: CASSRNGLAGETQYF.

CDR3: CATSRGGGIEGEKLFF. CDR3 nucleotide sequence: TGTGCCACCAGCAGAGGTGGGGGGATTGAGGGTGAAAAACTGTTTTTT. The gene calls are TRBV15 and TRBJ1-4; D is perhaps TRBD1 (5 bases). Trimming cost V 1 base and J 7 bases, with 16 bases left between them. The CDR3 contains 16 residues. Germline CDR1 reads LNHNV; CDR2 reads YYDKDF (reference sequence).

In DNA, the CDR3 is TGTGCCACCTTGGACAGGGTTAACGGGGAGCTGTTTTTT. Its protein product is CATLDRVNGELFF. The rearrangement links TRBV10-3 to TRBJ2-2; 8 nucleotides match TRBD1. Germline V lookup: CDR1 ENHRY, CDR2 SYGVKD. The CDR3 is 13 amino acids. The ends lost 10 bases at V and 7 bases at J; junction bases unmatched: 8.

This chain joins TRBV27 and TRBJ1-2, with 7 positions matching TRBD1. CDR1 is MNHEY, CDR2 SMNVEV, per germline (reference sequence). Trimming took 4 bases from V and 6 from J; bases not matched to a gene: 11. This CDR3 has 15 amino acids. The CDR3 spells CASSSNRQGVDGYTF. CDR3 DNA: TGTGCCAGCAGTTCAAACCGGCAGGGGGTAGATGGCTACACCTTC.

The chain has TRBV19 and TRBJ1-5, with TRBD1 matching over 8 bases. The CDR3 consists of 17 residues. Trimming at V came to 6 bases and at J to 4 bases, leaving 14 bases not matched to a gene. Germline CDR1 reads LNHDA; CDR2 reads SQIVND (reference sequence). In DNA form, the CDR3 reads TGTGCCAGTAGCCCCTTCCAGGGGGCAGGGGGTAATCAGCCCCAGCATTTT. Its protein is CASSPFQGAGGNQPQHF. The full variable domain, rest sourced from reference TRBV19 and TRBJ1-5, is DGGITQSPKYLFRKEGQNVTLSCEQNLNHDAMYWYRQDPGQGLRLIYYSQIVNDFQKGDIAEGYSVSREKKESFPLTVTSAQKNPTAFYLCASSPFQGAGGNQPQHFGDGTRLSIL.

This chain uses TRBV19 with TRBJ2-2; no definite D call. Germline V gene lookup returns CDR1 LNHDA and CDR2 SQIVND (reference sequence). V gave up 4 bases and J gave up 6 bases, with 12 bases separating them. The CDR3 covers 14 residues. CDR3 protein: CASSSRPSSGELFF. DNA of the CDR3: TGTGCCAGTAGTAGTAGACCTAGTTCCGGGGAGCTGTTTTTT.

This clone came up a few times. The gene calls are TRBV5-1 and TRBJ2-2; 7 bases are a match to TRBD1. V was clipped by 4 bases and J by 6 bases; unmatched bases: 6. CDR3 size: 14 residues. Germline values: CDR1 SGHRS, CDR2 YFSETQ. The CDR3 DNA reads as TGCGCCAGCAGCACCCTACAGGGGTCCGGGGAGCTGTTTTTT. This sequence encodes CASSTLQGSGELFF.

In DNA, the CDR3 is TGTGCCAGCAGCTCCCGTCGCAGCTCTGGGGCCAACGTCCTGACTTTC. Translation gives CASSSRRSSGANVLTF. The genes are TRBV7-3 and TRBJ2-6; no clear D gene. This CDR3 contains 16 residues. V was cut by 4 bases and J by 0 bases, with 10 bases left in between. From germline, CDR1 is SGHTA and CDR2 FQGTGA.

CDR3 sequence (DNA): TGTGCCAGCAGTCCGGGGGAGACCCAGTACTTC. Residues: CASSPGETQYF. The V call is TRBV6-5, the J call TRBJ2-5; D is possibly TRBD2 (5 bases). Trimming pared 5 bases from V and 5 bases from J, leaving 6 bases between. Germline V CDR1 and CDR2: MNHEY, SVGAGI. The CDR3 length is 11 residues.